This TCR beta chain was obtained from a study of cytomegalovirus exposure and HLA in healthy donors. Primers for the PCR totalled 60 Vbeta and 13 Jbeta. Repertoires were generated with immunoSEQ multiplex PCR, while TCRdb's copy carries only in-frame clones and drops some. The sample consists of some 170,000 clones, roughly a tenth of them appearing once. The junction had 2 bases not matched to a gene; V was cut back by 3 bases and J by 4 bases. Germline values: CDR1 SGHRS, CDR2 YFSETQ. The CDR3 sequence is 13 residues long. Study-level points and caveats: Accurate HLA-A and HLA-B prediction from TCR beta sequences was reported for most subjects.

For this clone: Antigen unknown.

V gene TRBV5-1 combines with J gene TRBJ2-5, with 8 bases identical to TRBD2. This receptor was obtained from a woman in her twenties or thirties in good health and CMV-seropositive. The material sequenced was PBMCs. CDR3 amino acids: CASSSLAGETQYF. The CDR3 DNA is TGCGCCAGCAGCTCCCTAGCGGGAGAGACCCAGTACTTC.